The clone carrying this TCR beta chain was counted many times. CDR1 is KGHSH and CDR2 is LQKENI in the germline V gene. This CDR3 has 16 residues. After removal of 4 bases from V and 4 bases from J, the junction contained 11 bases not matched to a gene. This specimen belongs to a study of kidney transplant recipient with SARS-CoV-2 infection. MiXCR was run by TCRdb on the reads, yielding one entry per CDR3 protein. The table includes 200,000 to 250,000 distinct CDR3 sequences, 29% detected once. This receptor was taken from a male patient younger than 45 who had COVID-19 and was a kidney transplant recipient. Some T cells could come from the graft donor. The rearrangement links TRBV18 to TRBJ2-5; TRBD2 matches 8 bases. The specimen comprised a blood sample, sampled at baseline and between days 110 and 120 from a kidney transplant recipient. The CDR3 coding sequence is TGTGCCAGCTCACTCCTGACTAGCGCTCTCGGAGAGACCCAGTACTTC. Its translation is CASSLLTSALGETQYF.